This T cell receptor (beta chain) comes out of a study of radiotherapy plus CTLA-4 blockade in lung cancer. Libraries were prepared by immunoSEQ multiplex PCR; TCRdb keeps only in-frame clonotypes and omits some of them. This table holds 95,000 to 150,000 clones, about nine tenths found once. CDR1 is SEHNR and CDR2 is FQNEAQ in the germline V gene (reference sequence). The CDR3 has 15 amino acids. Remarks on this clone: A read error may produce the germline difference seen at one junction end.

Material: peripheral blood, obtained from a patient treated with radiotherapy plus ipilimumab. The TCR comes from a human donor with non-small cell lung cancer that progressed on radiotherapy plus ipilimumab. The V gene is TRBV7-9, the J gene TRBJ1-2; a weak D match, TRBD1 (5 bases). The CDR3 loop reads CASSVAGIWDYGYTF. In DNA, the CDR3 is TGTGCCAGCAGCGTAGCAGGGATTTGGGACTATGGCTACACCTTC.